This entry is about one T cell receptor beta chain. The sample holds one count of this clone. Its cognate antigen has yet to be identified. The record has no base qualities; no much larger clone is one base away. CDR1 and CDR2 are drawn from the germline V gene: SGHAT, FQNNGV. The CDR3 starts with the cysteine, ends with the phenylalanine, and has 13 residues. Left in the record is the CDR3 DNA by itself, 39 bases read in frame from the first base. Unmatched junction bases come to 3, with V trimmed by 5 bases and J by 3 bases. This sample was taken from a study of blood T cell repertoires in COVID-19 (dated by TCRdb to 2018 to 2021). Regarding the complete study: Samples from collaborators originated in the United States, Italy and Spain and spanned both the acute and convalescent phases of COVID-19. The prospective study material was composed of cDNA or gDNA derived from T cells, B-cell-depleted T cells, or PBMCs. Deeply sampled blood TCRbeta repertoires from subjects exposed to, actively infected with, or recovered from COVID-19 were included in the dataset. The repertoires were made available in a free public database intended to serve as a resource for research on the immune response to SARS-CoV-2. Samples came from the ongoing ImmuneRACE study (first 160 participants) plus 1,254 subjects from 6 global collaborators. Sample metadata almost always included a de-identified subject ID, COVID-19 status, age in years and sex. Where available, HLA class I and class II types were taken from metadata supplied by the sample provider and were not determined by assay-based typing. Overall study outcomes, separate from this receptor: How much clinical and demographic metadata was included differed by source and by participant, and the metadata was provided uncurated.

One collaborating source in Seattle enrolled patients during active infection and followed them longitudinally through the course of disease. The collaborating institutions used their own protocols to collect whole blood in K2EDTA tubes. For TCRbeta analysis, collaborators shipped samples as frozen whole blood, isolated PBMCs, or DNA extracted from either of those sample types. TCRbeta CDR3 regions were amplified from genomic DNA by means of the immunoSEQ Assay, a bias-controlled multiplex PCR. In the original analysis: The number of nucleated cells in each sample was estimated by amplification of reference gene primers within the assay. To quantify the absolute abundance of each unique TCRbeta CDR3 rearrangement, sequence reads were collapsed and filtered. For each sample, productive Simpson clonality was calculated as the square root of Simpson's diversity index across productive rearrangements. Drawn from immuneACCESS, this table holds only the in-frame rearrangements with V and J called that TCRdb kept. Clones are partly lost; checked studies trace under half to an unresolved V gene and leave the rest unexplained. V and J calls and clone size are copied from that table; D and trimming were computed from the DNA. This sample is represented by almost 300,000 clones; 89% of them were singletons. The ten most abundant clones make up over 8.5% of the sample.

This clonotype originated in a young woman with COVID-19, enrolled during active disease. Sequencing was performed on peripheral blood. The V and J genes are TRBV11-2 and TRBJ2-5; TRBD2 fits 7 bases in the junction. CDR3 loop: CASSPGLEETQYF. The nucleotide sequence is TGTGCCAGCAGCCCTGGACTAGAAGAGACCCAGTACTTC.